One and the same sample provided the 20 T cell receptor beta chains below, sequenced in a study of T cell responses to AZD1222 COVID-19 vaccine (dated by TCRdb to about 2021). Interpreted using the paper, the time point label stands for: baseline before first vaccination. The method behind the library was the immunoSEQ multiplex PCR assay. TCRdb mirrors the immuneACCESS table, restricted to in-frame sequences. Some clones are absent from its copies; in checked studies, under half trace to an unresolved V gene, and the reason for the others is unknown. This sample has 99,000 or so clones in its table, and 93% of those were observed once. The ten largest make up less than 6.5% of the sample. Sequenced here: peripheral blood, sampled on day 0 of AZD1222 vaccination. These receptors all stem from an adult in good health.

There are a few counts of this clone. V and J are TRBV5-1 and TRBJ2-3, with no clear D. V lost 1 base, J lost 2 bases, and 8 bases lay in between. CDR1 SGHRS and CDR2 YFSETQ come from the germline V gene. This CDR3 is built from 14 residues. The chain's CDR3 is CASSLTEPTDTQYF. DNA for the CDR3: TGCGCCAGCAGCTTGACGGAGCCCACAGATACGCAGTATTTT.

CDR3 coding DNA: TGTGCCAGTAGTAGTACACCCATGAACACTGAAGCTTTCTTT. Translating gives CASSSTPMNTEAFF. The chain combines TRBV19 with TRBJ1-1, with unresolved D. Germline V gene data show CDR1 as LNHDA and CDR2 as SQIVND (reference sequence). The CDR3 totals 14 residues. The V end lost 4 bases, the J end lost 0 bases, and 9 bases lay between the germline ends. Combining the CDR3 with reference TRBV19 and TRBJ1-1 gives the whole variable domain DGGITQSPKYLFRKEGQNVTLSCEQNLNHDAMYWYRQDPGQGLRLIYYSQIVNDFQKGDIAEGYSVSREKKESFPLTVTSAQKNPTAFYLCASSSTPMNTEAFFGQGTRLTVV.

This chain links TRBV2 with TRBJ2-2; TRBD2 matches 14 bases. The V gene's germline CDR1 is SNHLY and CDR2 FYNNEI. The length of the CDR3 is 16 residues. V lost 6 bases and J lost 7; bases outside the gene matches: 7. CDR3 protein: CASRRLAGGPDGELFF. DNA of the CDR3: TGTGCCAGCAGGAGACTAGCGGGAGGGCCCGACGGGGAGCTGTTTTTT.

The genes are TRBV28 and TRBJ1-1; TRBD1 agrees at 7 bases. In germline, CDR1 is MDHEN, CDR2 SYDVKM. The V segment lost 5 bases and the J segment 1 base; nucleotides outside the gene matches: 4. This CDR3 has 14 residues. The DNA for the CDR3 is TGTGCCAGCAGTCCCGGGGACAGGAACACTGAAGCTTTCTTT. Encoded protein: CASSPGDRNTEAFF.

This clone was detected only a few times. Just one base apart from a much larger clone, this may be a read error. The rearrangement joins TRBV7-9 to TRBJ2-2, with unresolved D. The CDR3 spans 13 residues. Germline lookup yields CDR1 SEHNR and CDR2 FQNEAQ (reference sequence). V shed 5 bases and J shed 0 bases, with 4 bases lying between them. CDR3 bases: TGTGCCAGCAGCGACTCGAACACCGGGGAGCTGTTTTTT. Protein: CASSDSNTGELFF.

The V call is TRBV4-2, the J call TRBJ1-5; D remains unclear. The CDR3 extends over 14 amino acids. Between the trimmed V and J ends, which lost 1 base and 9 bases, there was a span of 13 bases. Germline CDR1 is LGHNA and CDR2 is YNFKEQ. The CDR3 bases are TGTGCCAGCAGCCAAGTTGACCAGCCGGGGCCCCAGCATTTT. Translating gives CASSQVDQPGPQHF.

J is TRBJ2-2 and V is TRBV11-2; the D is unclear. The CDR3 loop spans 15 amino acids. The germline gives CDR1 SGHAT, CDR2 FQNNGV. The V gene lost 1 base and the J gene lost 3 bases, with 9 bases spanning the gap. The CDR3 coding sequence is TGTGCCAGCAGCTTAGGGGCGTTATACACCGGGGAGCTGTTTTTT. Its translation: CASSLGALYTGELFF.

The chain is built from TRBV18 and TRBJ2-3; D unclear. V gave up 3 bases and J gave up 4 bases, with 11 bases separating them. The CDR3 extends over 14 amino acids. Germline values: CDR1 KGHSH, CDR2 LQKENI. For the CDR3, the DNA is TGTGCCAGCTCACCCACCGTGTCGGCAGATACGCAGTATTTT. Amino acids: CASSPTVSADTQYF.

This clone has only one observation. The DNA of the CDR3 is TGTGCCAGCAGTTCAAGGGGGGGCACTGAAGCTTTCTTT. This gives the protein CASSSRGGTEAFF. The gene calls are TRBV6-5 and TRBJ1-1, with a possible D match to TRBD1 (6 bases). Trimming took off 4 bases at V and 4 bases at J, with 10 bases between the two ends. This CDR3 spans 13 amino acids. Germline CDR1 and CDR2: MNHEY and SVGAGI.

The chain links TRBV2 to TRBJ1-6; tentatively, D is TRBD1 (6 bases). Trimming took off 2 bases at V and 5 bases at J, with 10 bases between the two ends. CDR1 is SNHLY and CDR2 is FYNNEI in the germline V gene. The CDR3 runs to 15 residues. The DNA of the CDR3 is TGTGCCAGCAGTGAACAGGGGATCGATAATTCACCCCTCCACTTT. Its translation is CASSEQGIDNSPLHF.

Here the CDR3 reads CASSEATYGYTF. Written as DNA, the CDR3 is TGTGCCAGCAGTGAAGCAACTTATGGCTACACCTTC. The gene calls are TRBV6-1 and TRBJ1-2; D not resolved. The V and J ends lost 0 bases and 5 bases respectively, with 4 bases between them. The CDR3 extends over 12 amino acids. Germline V lookup: CDR1 MNHNS, CDR2 SASEGT.

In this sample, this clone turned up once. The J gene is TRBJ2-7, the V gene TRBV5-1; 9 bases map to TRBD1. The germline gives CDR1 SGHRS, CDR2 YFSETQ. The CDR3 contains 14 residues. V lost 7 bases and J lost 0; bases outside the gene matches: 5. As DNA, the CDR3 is TGCGCCAGCCGGGACAGGGCGAACTCCTACGAGCAGTACTTC. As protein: CASRDRANSYEQYF.

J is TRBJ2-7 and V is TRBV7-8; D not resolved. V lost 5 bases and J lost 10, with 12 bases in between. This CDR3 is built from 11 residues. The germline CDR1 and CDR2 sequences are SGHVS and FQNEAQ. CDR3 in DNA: TGTGCCAGCAGCACGACCGAGCTACAGTACTTC. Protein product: CASSTTELQYF.

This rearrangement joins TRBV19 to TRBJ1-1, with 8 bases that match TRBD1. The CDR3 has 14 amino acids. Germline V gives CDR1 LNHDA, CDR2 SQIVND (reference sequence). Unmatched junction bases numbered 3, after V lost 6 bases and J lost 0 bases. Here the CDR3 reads CASRQTGVNTEAFF. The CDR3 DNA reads TGTGCCAGTAGACAGACAGGGGTGAACACTGAAGCTTTCTTT.

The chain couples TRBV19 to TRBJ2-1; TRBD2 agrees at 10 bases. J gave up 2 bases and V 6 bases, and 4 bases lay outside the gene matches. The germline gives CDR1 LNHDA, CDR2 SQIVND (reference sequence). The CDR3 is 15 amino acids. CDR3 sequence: CASRLAGRTYNEQFF. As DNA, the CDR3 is TGTGCCAGTAGACTAGCGGGAAGAACCTACAATGAGCAGTTCTTC.

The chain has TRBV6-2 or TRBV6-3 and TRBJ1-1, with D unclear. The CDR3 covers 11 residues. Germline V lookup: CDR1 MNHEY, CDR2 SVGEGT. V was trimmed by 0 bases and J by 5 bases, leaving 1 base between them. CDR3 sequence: CASSYSTEAFF. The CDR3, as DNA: TGTGCCAGCAGTTACTCGACTGAAGCTTTCTTT.

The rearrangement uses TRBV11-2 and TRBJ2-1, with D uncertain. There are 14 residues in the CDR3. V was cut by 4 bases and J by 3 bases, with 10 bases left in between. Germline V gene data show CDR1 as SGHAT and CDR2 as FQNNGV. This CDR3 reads CASSSLGVYNEQFF. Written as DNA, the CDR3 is TGTGCCAGCAGCTCCCTTGGTGTCTACAATGAGCAGTTCTTC.

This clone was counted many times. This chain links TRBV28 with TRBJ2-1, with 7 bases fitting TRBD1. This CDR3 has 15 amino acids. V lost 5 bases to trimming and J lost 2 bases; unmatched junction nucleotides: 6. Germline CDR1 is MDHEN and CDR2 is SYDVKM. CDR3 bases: TGTGCCAGCAGTCCCCGGGACAGAGCCTACAATGAGCAGTTCTTC. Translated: CASSPRDRAYNEQFF.

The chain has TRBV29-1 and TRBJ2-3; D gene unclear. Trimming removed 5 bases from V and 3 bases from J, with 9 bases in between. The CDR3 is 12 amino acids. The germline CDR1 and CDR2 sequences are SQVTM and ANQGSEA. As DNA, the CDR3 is TGCAGCGTTCAGAAGGCAACAGATACGCAGTATTTT. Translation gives CSVQKATDTQYF.

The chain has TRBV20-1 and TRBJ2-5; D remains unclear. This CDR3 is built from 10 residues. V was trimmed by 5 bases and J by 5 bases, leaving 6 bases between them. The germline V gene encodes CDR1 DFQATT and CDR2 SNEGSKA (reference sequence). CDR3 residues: CSARRETQYF. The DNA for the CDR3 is TGCAGTGCTCGACGGGAGACCCAGTACTTC.